This TCR beta chain was sequenced for a study of shared clonotypes between healthy human individuals. Germline lookup yields CDR1 MNHEY and CDR2 SVGAGI. The CDR3 has 15 residues. Trimming took 5 bases from V and 1 from J; bases not matched to a gene: 7. Assay used: immunoSEQ multiplex PCR; TCRdb lists only in-frame clones, some missing. Of some 2,000,000 clones listed, about 95% were seen once; the top ten hold about 1.1%. In the naive CD8 group, cells lacked CD45RO and were positively selected for CCR7, so terminally differentiated effector memory CD45RA+ cells were left out. Study results and limitations: Sampling used blood alone; tissue repertoires probably differ.

As for this clone: What it binds is not known.

The origin of this receptor is a man in his late teens or twenties in good health. The chain has TRBV6-5 and TRBJ2-5; 7 bases fit TRBD1. Specimen: naive CD8+ T cells sorted from blood. CDR3 nucleotides: TGTGCCAGCAGTCCCGCCAGGGGGTTCCAAGAGACCCAGTACTTC. It specifies CASSPARGFQETQYF.